These 22 T cell receptor beta chains share one sample of origin, sequenced in a study of T cells after posttransplantation cyclophosphamide. The repertoire was sequenced with immunoSEQ multiplex PCR; TCRdb's copy has only in-frame clones and lacks some. The sample yields 30,000 to 40,000 clones, 80% to 90% seen once. What was sequenced was PBMCs. These TCRs come from a woman aged 40-49 years with a blood cancer, CMV-positive, and with a related stem cell donor.

This clone was seen just once. The chain joins TRBV9 to TRBJ2-7; tentative D call: TRBD2 (5 bases). This CDR3 region has 13 residues. Germline V gene lookup returns CDR1 SGDLS and CDR2 YYNGEE. Trimming removed 3 bases from V and 10 bases from J, with 17 bases in between. DNA of the CDR3: TGTGCCAGCAGCGCGGGTCCTCACGGGGTACAGTACTTC. It codes for CASSAGPHGVQYF.

J is TRBJ2-2 and V is TRBV11-3; the match to TRBD1 covers 7 bases. This CDR3 contains 13 residues. CDR1 SGHNT and CDR2 YENEEA come from the germline V gene. With V trimmed by 6 bases and J by 10 bases, 8 bases remained unmatched. This CDR3 reads CASSLRGYEELFF. The CDR3 bases are TGTGCCAGCAGTCTCAGGGGGTATGAGGAGCTGTTTTTT.

CDR3 DNA sequence: TGTGCCAGCAGTTACCGGGACAGGGAGCAGTACTTC. It codes for CASSYRDREQYF. V is TRBV6-5 and J is TRBJ2-7, with TRBD1 matching 8 bases. Trimming took 2 bases from V and 7 from J; bases not matched to a gene: 1. In germline, CDR1 is MNHEY, CDR2 SVGAGI. The CDR3 runs 12 residues.

Only a few counts were recorded for this clone. V and J are TRBV7-9 and TRBJ2-5, with 8 bases fitting TRBD1. Germline assignment: CDR1 SEHNR and CDR2 FQNEAQ (reference sequence). The V segment lost 4 bases and the J segment 4 bases; nucleotides outside the gene matches: 2. The CDR3 has 13 residues. CDR3 in DNA: TGTGCCAGCAGCTCCAGGGGGCCAGAGACCCAGTACTTC. Its protein is CASSSRGPETQYF.

The J gene is TRBJ2-7, the V gene TRBV7-9; 8 bases fit TRBD1. CDR3 size: 16 residues. Trimming cost V 4 bases and J 3 bases; bases outside gene matches: 11. Germline V gene lookup returns CDR1 SEHNR and CDR2 FQNEAQ (reference sequence). In DNA, the CDR3 is TGTGCCAGCAGCTACGACCTACAGGGGGACTTCTACGAGCAGTACTTC. Translated: CASSYDLQGDFYEQYF.

The chain carries TRBV9 and TRBJ2-5, with D hard to call. V was shortened by 3 bases and J by 2 bases, with 5 bases between the two germline ends. The V gene's germline CDR1 is SGDLS and CDR2 YYNGEE. CDR3 length: 12 residues. This CDR3 reads CASSDYQETQYF. CDR3 in DNA: TGTGCCAGCAGCGACTATCAAGAGACCCAGTACTTC.

The chain couples TRBV6-5 to TRBJ1-5, with D maybe TRBD1 (6 bases). Germline-derived CDR1 and CDR2 are MNHEY and SVGAGI. The CDR3 is made up of 13 amino acids. V lost 6 bases and J 3 bases, leaving 9 bases between the germline ends. CDR3: CASSRGLNQPQHF. CDR3 coding DNA: TGTGCCAGCAGCAGGGGCCTCAATCAGCCCCAGCATTTT.

The chain couples TRBV27 to TRBJ2-5; 7 positions agree with TRBD1. Losses at the gene ends were 8 bases for V and 1 base for J; bases not matched to a gene: 4. The germline gives CDR1 MNHEY, CDR2 SMNVEV (reference sequence). This CDR3 has 13 residues. The CDR3 DNA sequence: TGTGCCAGCGGTCGGGACAGCCAAGAGACCCAGTACTTC. Encoded protein: CASGRDSQETQYF.

The chain is built from TRBV5-1 and TRBJ2-1, with 9 positions matching TRBD1. The CDR3 runs 16 residues. With V trimmed by 0 bases and J by 1 base, 2 bases remained unmatched. CDR1 and CDR2 from the germline V gene are SGHRS and YFSETQ. The CDR3 region is CASSLEQGASYNEQFF. The CDR3 DNA follows: TGCGCCAGCAGCTTGGAACAGGGGGCTTCCTACAATGAGCAGTTCTTC.

The gene calls are TRBV7-3 and TRBJ1-5; D is uncertain. This CDR3 comprises 14 residues. V lost 4 bases, J lost 4 bases, and 11 bases lay in between. Germline CDR1 SGHTA, CDR2 FQGTGA. Here the CDR3 DNA reads TGTGCCAGCAGCTCCACCCCGGGGAATCAGCCCCAGCATTTT. Its translation is CASSSTPGNQPQHF.

This chain uses TRBV5-1 with TRBJ2-1, with D possibly being TRBD1 (5 bases). This CDR3 has 15 residues. V was shortened by 4 bases and J by 7 bases, with 18 bases between the two germline ends. CDR1 is SGHRS and CDR2 is YFSETQ in the germline V gene. The DNA for the CDR3 is TGCGCCAGCAGCCCCGGACCCCCCACAGGTAATGAGCAGTTCTTC. It codes for CASSPGPPTGNEQFF.

V usage is TRBV19 and J usage is TRBJ2-1; TRBD1 matches at 7 bases. The CDR3 consists of 16 residues. The germline V gene encodes CDR1 LNHDA and CDR2 SQIVND (reference sequence). V dropped 4 bases and J dropped 3; count of bases not matched to a gene: 9. DNA of the CDR3: TGTGCCAGTAGTAGACGACCGGGACAGAGCTACAATGAGCAGTTCTTC. Its translation is CASSRRPGQSYNEQFF.

This clone was seen only a few times. CDR3 DNA sequence: TGTGCCAGCAGCCCCTATTCCCGGGGGGCGGGGACCGGGGAGCTGTTTTTT. It encodes CASSPYSRGAGTGELFF. The chain has TRBV7-6 and TRBJ2-2; D may be TRBD2 (7 bases). Germline V gives CDR1 SGHVS, CDR2 FNYEAQ. The CDR3 length is 17 residues. V shed 5 bases and J shed 5 bases, with 21 bases lying between them. Drawing the rest from reference TRBV7-6 and TRBJ2-2, the complete variable domain is GAGVSQSPRYKVTKRGQDVALRCDPISGHVSLYWYRQALGQGPEFLTYFNYEAQQDKSGLPNDRFSAERPEGSISTLTIQRTEQRDSAMYRCASSPYSRGAGTGELFFGEGSRLTVL.

The gene calls are TRBV10-3 and TRBJ1-2; tentatively, D is TRBD1 (5 bases). The CDR3 runs 14 residues. Germline CDR1 ENHRY, CDR2 SYGVKD. V lost 0 bases and J lost 3, with 8 bases in between. The CDR3 reads CAISESEGHYGYTF. Written as DNA, the CDR3 is TGTGCCATCAGTGAGTCGGAGGGGCACTATGGCTACACCTTC.

By frequency in the sample, this clone is medium-sized. The rearrangement joins TRBV19 to TRBJ1-5; D not resolved. The CDR3 sequence is 13 residues long. Trimming removed 7 bases from V and 7 bases from J, with 14 bases in between. From germline, CDR1 is LNHDA and CDR2 SQIVND (reference sequence). This CDR3 is CASTQTGWQPQHF. CDR3 coding DNA: TGTGCCAGTACCCAGACGGGGTGGCAGCCCCAGCATTTT.

The rearrangement uses TRBV28 and TRBJ2-7, with 7 bases identical to TRBD1. CDR3 length: 12 amino acids. Trimming took 5 bases from V and 7 from J; bases not matched to a gene: 5. Looked up from germline, CDR1 is MDHEN and CDR2 is SYDVKM. The CDR3 nucleotides read TGTGCCAGCAGTAAAGGGACAGAAGAGCAGTACTTC. As protein: CASSKGTEEQYF.

This chain uses TRBV7-2 with TRBJ1-1; TRBD1 is a possible D gene (5 bases). Between the trimmed V and J ends, which lost 5 bases and 5 bases, there was a span of 18 bases. Germline values: CDR1 SGHTA, CDR2 FQGNSA. The CDR3 is made up of 15 amino acids. The DNA for the CDR3 is TGTGCCAGCAGCGCCACCACAGGCCCCTGGACTGAAGCTTTCTTT. Protein product: CASSATTGPWTEAFF.

This chain uses TRBV7-6 with TRBJ2-2; TRBD2 aligns across 9 bases. The CDR3 is 17 amino acids. Trimming took 10 bases from V and 0 from J; bases not matched to a gene: 12. Germline CDR1 SGHVS, CDR2 FNYEAQ. CDR3 residues: CAITRGSGGTNTGELFF. In nucleotides, the CDR3 is TGTGCCATCACGCGAGGGAGCGGGGGGACGAACACCGGGGAGCTGTTTTTT.

This rearrangement joins TRBV9 to TRBJ1-6; D call uncertain. The CDR3 is made up of 19 amino acids. The V gene lost 4 bases and the J gene lost 8 bases, with 28 bases spanning the gap. Per the germline V gene, CDR1 is SGDLS and CDR2 is YYNGEE. The CDR3 spells CASSPRGGTPIPGDSPLHF. CDR3 sequence (DNA): TGTGCCAGCAGCCCCCGCGGAGGCACACCAATACCTGGGGATTCACCCCTCCACTTT.

The chain recombines TRBV2 with TRBJ1-2; perhaps TRBD1 as D (6 bases). This CDR3 has 14 amino acids. The ends were cut back, 6 bases at V and 4 bases at J, with 15 bases in the middle. CDR1 SNHLY and CDR2 FYNNEI come from the germline V gene. CDR3 DNA sequence: TGTGCCAGCAGCCGACCTACAGGGTTCTATGGCTACACCTTC. As protein: CASSRPTGFYGYTF.

This chain uses TRBV5-5 with TRBJ2-7; 10 bases fit TRBD1. Losses at the gene ends were 5 bases for V and 1 base for J; bases not matched to a gene: 6. The CDR3 totals 15 residues. Germline CDR1 is SGHKS and CDR2 is YYEKEE (reference sequence). The CDR3 DNA follows: TGTGCCAGCAGTTCCGGGACAGGGGTATCCTACGAGCAGTACTTC. Its translation: CASSSGTGVSYEQYF. The entire variable domain, with the rest obtained from reference TRBV5-5 and TRBJ2-7, is as follows: DAGVTQSPTHLIKTRGQQVTLRCSPISGHKSVSWYQQVLGQGPQFIFQYYEKEERGRGNFPDRFSARQFPNYSSELNVNALLLGDSALYLCASSSGTGVSYEQYFGPGTRLTVT.

The V and J genes are TRBV19 and TRBJ1-1; D is perhaps TRBD1 (5 bases). CDR1 is LNHDA, CDR2 SQIVND, per germline (reference sequence). Trimming pared 3 bases from V and 7 bases from J, leaving 21 bases between. The CDR3 runs to 16 residues. The CDR3 sequence: CASSIGGSTNPIEAFF. In nucleotides, the CDR3 is TGTGCCAGTAGTATTGGGGGGAGCACCAACCCTATTGAAGCTTTCTTT.